Presented here are 25 T cell receptor beta chains from one specimen sequenced in a study of shared clonotypes between healthy human individuals (TCRdb year 2020). CD8 naive samples consisted of CD45RO-negative cells that were positively selected for CCR7, yielding a CD45RA+CCR7+ population without TemRA cells. The library was obtained by the immunoSEQ multiplex PCR assay. TCRdb mirrors the immuneACCESS table, restricted to in-frame sequences. Some clones are absent from its copies; in checked studies, under half trace to an unresolved V gene, and the reason for the others is unknown. The sample table records about 700,000 clones; about 91% of these occur just once. The top ten clonotypes cover approximately 25% of the sample. What was sequenced was naive CD8+ T cells sorted from blood. Explained via the paper, the cell subset or site label denotes: CD45RA+CCR7+. Receptors were obtained from a man aged 25-45 years in good health.

The CDR3 DNA reads TGTGCCAGCAGCTCGGTACGGGGCACAGATACGCAGTATTTT. This translates into CASSSVRGTDTQYF. The chain carries TRBV7-2 and TRBJ2-3; D gene uncertain. CDR1 is SGHTA and CDR2 is FQGNSA in the germline V gene. The CDR3 runs 14 residues. The V and J ends lost 4 bases and 1 base respectively, with 9 bases between them.

This sequence joins TRBV27 and TRBJ2-7; D is unresolved. This CDR3 has 13 residues. CDR1 is MNHEY, CDR2 SMNVEV, per germline (reference sequence). The germline V and J ends were trimmed by 0 bases and 2 bases, with 5 bases remaining between them. The chain's CDR3 is CASSLSSPYEQYF. Written as DNA, the CDR3 is TGTGCCAGCAGTTTATCCTCCCCCTACGAGCAGTACTTC.

This clone was found a few times. The chain couples TRBV27 to TRBJ2-7; possible D gene TRBD2, 5 bases. Per germline, CDR1 MNHEY and CDR2 SMNVEV (reference sequence). The CDR3 spans 13 residues. Trimming pared 5 bases from V and 1 base from J, leaving 9 bases between. The CDR3 protein is CASSPGGSYEQYF. The CDR3 nucleotides are TGTGCCAGCAGTCCAGGCGGGTCCTACGAGCAGTACTTC.

The gene calls are TRBV28 and TRBJ1-5, with unresolved D. CDR1 MDHEN and CDR2 SYDVKM come from the germline V gene. V was trimmed by 3 bases and J by 2 bases, leaving 8 bases between them. The CDR3 runs to 14 residues. DNA for the CDR3: TGTGCCAGCAGTTTCGGGCAGGGCAATCAGCCCCAGCATTTT. Translating gives CASSFGQGNQPQHF.

The chain couples TRBV7-3 to TRBJ2-1; tentative D call: TRBD2 (6 bases). CDR3 length: 13 residues. CDR1 and CDR2 from the germline V gene are SGHTA and FQGTGA. V dropped 5 bases and J dropped 11 bases, with 16 bases sitting between them. CDR3 nucleotides: TGTGCCAGCAGCCCCGATGCCCGGGAGAAGCAGTTCTTC. Translating gives CASSPDAREKQFF.

With respect to this clone: The same CDR3 arises from other DNA sequences in this sample as well. The chain joins TRBV28 to TRBJ1-5; D unresolved. This CDR3 spans 11 amino acids. The germline V and J ends were trimmed by 3 bases and 7 bases, with 4 bases remaining between them. Per germline, CDR1 MDHEN and CDR2 SYDVKM. CDR3 sequence (DNA): TGTGCCAGCAGTTTTGGCCAGCCCCAGCATTTT. Amino acid sequence: CASSFGQPQHF.

The V call is TRBV28, the J call TRBJ1-5; TRBD1 aligns across 9 bases. The CDR3 runs to 15 residues. Looked up from germline, CDR1 is MDHEN and CDR2 is SYDVKM. DNA for the CDR3: TGTGCGACCTGGAACCCGGGACAGGGTTATCAGCCCCAGCATTTT. This codes for CATWNPGQGYQPQHF.

This clone was observed a few times. The rearrangement uses TRBV11-2 and TRBJ2-7; D is unclear. The CDR3 extends over 14 amino acids. Trimming took 5 bases from V and 0 from J, leaving 11 bases between them. Germline V CDR1 and CDR2: SGHAT, FQNNGV. CDR3 sequence reads: CASSLPDHSYEQYF. The CDR3 DNA reads as TGTGCCAGCAGCCTCCCCGACCACTCCTACGAGCAGTACTTC.

V and J are TRBV29-1 and TRBJ2-1; TRBD1 is a possible D gene (6 bases). The V end lost 7 bases, the J end lost 8 bases, and 15 bases lay between the germline ends. The germline V gene encodes CDR1 SQVTM and CDR2 ANQGSEA. The CDR3 loop spans 12 amino acids. The CDR3 sequence: CSAQDSRDEQFF. For the CDR3, the DNA is TGCAGCGCCCAGGACAGTCGGGATGAGCAGTTCTTC.

This clone was seen a single time. The chain links TRBV6-5 to TRBJ1-1, with D hard to call. The germline V gene encodes CDR1 MNHEY and CDR2 SVGAGI. The CDR3 totals 13 residues. Trimming pared 0 bases from V and 4 bases from J, leaving 6 bases between. This CDR3 reads CASSYSVGTEAFF. The DNA of the CDR3 is TGTGCCAGCAGTTACTCGGTGGGCACTGAAGCTTTCTTT.

This CDR3 reads CASSSFADTQYF. In DNA form, the CDR3 reads TGTGCCAGCAGCTCCTTTGCAGATACGCAGTATTTT. This sequence joins TRBV5-6 and TRBJ2-3; D uncertain. Germline CDR1 is SGHDT and CDR2 is YYEEEE. This CDR3 spans 12 amino acids. Trimming shortened V by 3 bases and J by 4 bases, and 6 bases separated the two germline ends.

The CDR3: CASSLRGGLAGPDTQYF. Written as DNA, the CDR3 is TGTGCCAGCAGTTTAAGGGGGGGACTAGCGGGTCCAGATACGCAGTATTTT. This chain links TRBV28 with TRBJ2-3; 12 bases line up with TRBD2. Germline CDR1 reads MDHEN; CDR2 reads SYDVKM. Trimming cost V 2 bases and J 4 bases; bases outside gene matches: 7. The CDR3 totals 17 residues.

The rearrangement joins TRBV7-6 to TRBJ2-5; D is ambiguous. The germline gives CDR1 SGHVS, CDR2 FNYEAQ. This CDR3 is 17 amino acids long. The V gene lost 3 bases and the J gene lost 1 base, with 18 bases spanning the gap. The CDR3 loop is CASSFARMPKFQETQYF. The CDR3 DNA is TGTGCCAGCAGCTTTGCTCGTATGCCGAAATTCCAAGAGACCCAGTACTTC.

The rearrangement uses TRBV28 and TRBJ1-5; no clear D gene. V was pared by 5 bases and J by 5 bases, with 28 bases between. CDR3 length equals 19 residues. In germline, CDR1 is MDHEN, CDR2 SYDVKM. The CDR3 reads CASSLSMSRATPRDQPQHF. The CDR3 DNA reads as TGTGCCAGCAGTCTTAGTATGAGCAGAGCTACACCACGGGATCAGCCCCAGCATTTT.

The J gene is TRBJ1-2, the V gene TRBV2; D not resolved. Trimming took 10 bases from V and 8 from J, leaving 11 bases between them. Germline assignment: CDR1 SNHLY and CDR2 FYNNEI. The CDR3 spans 10 residues. The chain's CDR3 is CATRMGGYTF. In DNA form, the CDR3 reads TGTGCCACCCGGATGGGCGGCTACACCTTC.

The chain carries TRBV28 and TRBJ2-7, with TRBD2 identical over 10 bases. Germline loops: CDR1 MDHEN, CDR2 SYDVKM. The CDR3 is 18 amino acids. V was pared by 3 bases and J by 5 bases, with 16 bases of the junction left unmatched. CDR3 residues: CASSLSPWASGRGDEQYF. DNA of the CDR3: TGTGCCAGCAGTTTGTCCCCATGGGCTAGCGGGAGAGGAGACGAGCAGTACTTC.

The chain couples TRBV28 to TRBJ2-7; D possibly corresponds to TRBD2 (6 bases). The CDR3 consists of 13 residues. V lost 6 bases, J lost 3 bases, and 12 bases lay in between. Germline CDR1 reads MDHEN; CDR2 reads SYDVKM. The CDR3 sequence is CASSVGGYYEQYF. CDR3 sequence (DNA): TGTGCCAGCAGCGTCGGAGGGTACTACGAGCAGTACTTC.

This chain links TRBV9 with TRBJ2-3, with TRBD2 as a possible D gene (5 bases). The CDR3 is made up of 18 amino acids. Germline loops: CDR1 SGDLS, CDR2 YYNGEE. V dropped 3 bases and J dropped 0 bases, with 20 bases sitting between them. CDR3 amino acids: CASSDPGRRSSSTDTQYF. CDR3 nucleotide sequence: TGTGCCAGCAGCGACCCCGGACGGAGGTCTTCGAGCACAGATACGCAGTATTTT. Looking up the rest from reference TRBV9 and TRBJ2-3 gives the full variable domain: DSGVTQTPKHLITATGQRVTLRCSPRSGDLSVYWYQQSLDQGLQFLIQYYNGEERAKGNILERFSAQQFPDLHSELNLSSLELGDSALYFCASSDPGRRSSSTDTQYFGPGTRLTVL.

V gene TRBV7-8 combines with J gene TRBJ1-1, with D maybe TRBD1 (6 bases). The CDR3 has 18 amino acids. V was clipped by 1 base and J by 0 bases, with 18 bases between them. CDR1 is SGHVS, CDR2 FQNEAQ, per germline. The CDR3 loop is CASSLVGGTRTLNTEAFF. The CDR3 DNA follows: TGTGCCAGCAGCTTAGTCGGAGGGACACGCACCCTGAACACTGAAGCTTTCTTT.

This chain connects TRBV19 to TRBJ2-2; D might be TRBD2 (5 bases). The germline V and J ends were trimmed by 5 bases and 6 bases, with 10 bases remaining between them. Germline V gives CDR1 LNHDA, CDR2 SQIVND (reference sequence). The CDR3 contains 13 residues. CDR3: CASSGSFPGELFF. CDR3 bases: TGTGCCAGTAGTGGGAGTTTTCCCGGGGAGCTGTTTTTT.

The chain employs TRBV11-2 and TRBJ2-1; no clear D gene. Germline assignment: CDR1 SGHAT and CDR2 FQNNGV. This CDR3 has 14 amino acids. V lost 6 bases and J 0 bases, leaving 9 bases between the germline ends. The CDR3 DNA reads TGTGCCAGCAGGGTGACAAACTCCTACAATGAGCAGTTCTTC. Encoded protein: CASRVTNSYNEQFF.

The chain links TRBV5-8 to TRBJ2-5, with D maybe TRBD2 (5 bases). The V gene lost 3 bases and the J gene lost 5 bases, with 17 bases spanning the gap. Germline CDR1 reads SGHTS; CDR2 reads YDEGEE. CDR3 length: 15 amino acids. CDR3 bases: TGTGCCAGCAGCTATATAGCCCGGGGTTCGGAGACCCAGTACTTC. It yields the protein CASSYIARGSETQYF.

This sequence joins TRBV30 and TRBJ2-2; D is possibly TRBD2 (6 bases). The CDR3 is 15 amino acids. The ends were cut back, 4 bases at V and 3 bases at J, with 15 bases in the middle. Germline CDR1 GTSNPN, CDR2 SVGIG (reference sequence). The CDR3 loop reads CAWNSGVGDTGELFF. DNA of the CDR3: TGTGCCTGGAATTCGGGAGTCGGTGACACCGGGGAGCTGTTTTTT.

In its sample, this clone was seen a few times. The V and J genes are TRBV14 and TRBJ1-2; 7 positions agree with TRBD1. The CDR3 contains 14 residues. The germline V gene has CDR1 SGHDN and CDR2 FVKESK. With V trimmed by 3 bases and J by 4 bases, 5 bases remained unmatched. CDR3 in amino acids: CASSQTRDSYGYTF. For the CDR3, the DNA is TGTGCCAGCAGCCAGACCCGGGACAGCTATGGCTACACCTTC.

The chain links TRBV11-2 to TRBJ2-1; D is perhaps TRBD2 (6 bases). The CDR3 spans 17 residues. CDR1 is SGHAT and CDR2 is FQNNGV in the germline V gene. The V end lost 4 bases, the J end lost 4 bases, and 20 bases lay between the germline ends. The CDR3 loop reads CASSSSPGLSTYNEQFF. The CDR3, as DNA: TGTGCCAGCAGCTCCAGCCCGGGACTCTCTACGTACAATGAGCAGTTCTTC.